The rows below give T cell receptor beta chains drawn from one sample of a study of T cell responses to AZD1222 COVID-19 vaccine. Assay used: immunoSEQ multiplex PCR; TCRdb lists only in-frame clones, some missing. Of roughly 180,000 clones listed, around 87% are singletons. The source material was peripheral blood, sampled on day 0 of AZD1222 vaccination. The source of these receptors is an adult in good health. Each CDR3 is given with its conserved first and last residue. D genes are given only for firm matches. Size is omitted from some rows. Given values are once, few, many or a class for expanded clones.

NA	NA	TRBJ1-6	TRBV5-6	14	CASSFPGDNSPLHF	TGTGCCAGCAGCTTCCCCGGGGATAATTCACCCCTCCACTTT
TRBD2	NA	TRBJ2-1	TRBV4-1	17	CASSQGLAGGIYNEQFF	TGCGCCAGCAGCCAAGGACTAGCGGGGGGGATCTACAATGAGCAGTTCTTC
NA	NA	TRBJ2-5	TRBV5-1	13	CASSLPTVETQYF	TGCGCCAGCAGTCTACCGACCGTAGAGACCCAGTACTTC
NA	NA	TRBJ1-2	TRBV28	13	CASSLLRGDGYTF	TGTGCCAGCAGTTTATTGCGAGGGGATGGCTACACCTTC
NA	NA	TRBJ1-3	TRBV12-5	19	CASGLVFLSGASSGNTIYF	TGTGCTAGTGGTTTGGTCTTTCTCTCAGGGGCGAGCTCTGGAAACACCATATATTTT
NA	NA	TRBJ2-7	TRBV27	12	CASGAGTYEQYF	TGTGCCAGCGGGGCAGGGACCTACGAGCAGTACTTC
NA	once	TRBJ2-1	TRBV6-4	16	CASSVQIGGLGTEQFF	TGTGCCAGCAGTGTCCAGATCGGGGGCCTGGGTACTGAGCAGTTCTTC
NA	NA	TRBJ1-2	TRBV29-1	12	CSVELQDYGYTF	TGCAGCGTTGAATTACAGGACTATGGCTACACCTTC
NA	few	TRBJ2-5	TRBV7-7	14	CASSLIGGEETQYF	TGTGCTAGCAGCCTCATCGGAGGGGAAGAGACCCAGTACTTC
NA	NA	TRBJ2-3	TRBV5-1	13	CASSLDMADTQYF	TGCGCCAGCAGCTTGGATATGGCAGATACGCAGTATTTT
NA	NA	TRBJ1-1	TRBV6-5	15	CASSYPNQRATEAFF	TGTGCCAGCAGTTACCCGAACCAAAGGGCTACTGAAGCTTTCTTT
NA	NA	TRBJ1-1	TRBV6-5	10	CASIPGAAFF	TGTGCCAGCATCCCAGGGGCAGCTTTCTTT
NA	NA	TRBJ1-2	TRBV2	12	CASTPGMYGYTF	TGTGCCAGCACCCCAGGGATGTATGGCTACACCTTC
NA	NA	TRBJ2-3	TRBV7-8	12	CASTPPPDTQYF	TGTGCCAGCACGCCCCCGCCGGATACGCAGTATTTT
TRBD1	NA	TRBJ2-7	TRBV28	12	CAAPGQGGEQYF	TGTGCAGCCCCGGGACAGGGTGGCGAGCAGTACTTC
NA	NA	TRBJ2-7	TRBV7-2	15	CASSLSLTDSYEQYF	TGTGCCAGCAGCCTTTCCTTGACGGACTCCTACGAGCAGTACTTC
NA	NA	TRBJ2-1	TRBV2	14	CASSGIGGKSEQFF	TGTGCCAGCAGTGGGATCGGGGGTAAATCTGAGCAGTTCTTC
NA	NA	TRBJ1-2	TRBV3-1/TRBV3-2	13	CASSHGRHYGYTF	TGTGCCAGCAGCCACGGGCGACACTATGGCTACACCTTC
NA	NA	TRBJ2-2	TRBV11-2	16	CASSFRRGADTGELFF	TGTGCCAGCAGCTTTCGTCGGGGGGCCGACACCGGGGAGCTGTTTTTT
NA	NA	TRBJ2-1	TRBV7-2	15	CASSLTPANGNEQFF	TGTGCCAGCAGCCTCACGCCCGCAAATGGTAATGAGCAGTTCTTC
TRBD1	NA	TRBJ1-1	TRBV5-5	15	CASSSTQGFGTEAFF	TGTGCCAGCAGCTCGACACAGGGGTTTGGCACTGAAGCTTTCTTT
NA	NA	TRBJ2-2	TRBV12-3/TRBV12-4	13	CASKNSNTGELFF	TGTGCCAGCAAGAACAGCAACACCGGGGAGCTGTTTTTT
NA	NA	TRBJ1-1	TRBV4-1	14	CASSQYTANTEAFF	TGCGCCAGCAGCCAATATACAGCAAACACTGAAGCTTTCTTT
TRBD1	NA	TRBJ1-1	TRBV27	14	CASSAWTGGTEAFF	TGTGCCAGCAGTGCATGGACAGGGGGTACTGAAGCTTTCTTT
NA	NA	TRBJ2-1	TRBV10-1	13	CASSEAGDNEQFF	TGCGCCAGCAGTGAGGCAGGGGACAATGAGCAGTTCTTC
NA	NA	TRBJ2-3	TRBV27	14	CASSLRTGTDTQYF	TGTGCCAGCAGTTTAAGGACCGGAACAGATACGCAGTATTTT
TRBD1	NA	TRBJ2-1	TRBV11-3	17	CASSPKTGRISYNEQFF	TGTGCCAGCAGCCCCAAGACAGGGCGAATCTCCTACAATGAGCAGTTCTTC
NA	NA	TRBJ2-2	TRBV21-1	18	CASSATSGTGLYTGELFF	TGTGCCAGCAGCGCGACCTCCGGGACAGGTTTATACACCGGGGAGCTGTTTTTT
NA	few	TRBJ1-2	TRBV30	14	CAWSSGSRGYGYTF	TGTGCCTGGAGCTCCGGGTCAAGAGGCTATGGCTACACCTTC
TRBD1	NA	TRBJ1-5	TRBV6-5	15	CASSPTGFGRQPQHF	TGTGCCAGCAGCCCGACAGGGTTCGGCCGTCAGCCCCAGCATTTT
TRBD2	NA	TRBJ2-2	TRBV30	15	CAWSAGTSTPPELFF	TGTGCCTGGAGTGCCGGGACTAGCACACCTCCGGAGCTGTTTTTT
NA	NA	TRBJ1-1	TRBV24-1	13	CATKRGGLVEAFF	TGTGCCACCAAGAGGGGGGGACTGGTTGAAGCTTTCTTT
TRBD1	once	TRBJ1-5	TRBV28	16	CASSWDSLYSNQPQHF	TGTGCCAGCAGTTGGGACAGTCTTTATAGCAATCAGCCCCAGCATTTT
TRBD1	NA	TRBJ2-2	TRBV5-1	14	CASKETGGTGELFF	TGCGCCAGCAAAGAGACAGGGGGCACCGGGGAGCTGTTTTTT
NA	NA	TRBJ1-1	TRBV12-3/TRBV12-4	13	CASSLSSGAEAFF	TGTGCCAGCAGTTTAAGTTCTGGAGCTGAAGCTTTCTTT
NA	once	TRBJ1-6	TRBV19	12	CASSRVNSPLHF	TGTGCCAGTTCCAGGGTTAATTCACCCCTCCACTTT
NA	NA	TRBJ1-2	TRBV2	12	CASHSGANGYTF	TGTGCCTCTCACTCGGGTGCCAATGGCTACACCTTC
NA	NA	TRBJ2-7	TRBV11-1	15	CASSVGHTVSYEQYF	TGTGCCAGCAGCGTGGGACATACTGTGTCCTACGAGCAGTACTTC
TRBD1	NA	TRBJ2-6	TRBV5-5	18	CASSLDGTGVSGANVLTF	TGTGCCAGCAGCTTGGATGGGACAGGCGTCTCTGGGGCCAACGTCCTGACTTTC
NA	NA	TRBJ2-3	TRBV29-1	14	CSVDGGAKPNTQYF	TGCAGCGTTGACGGCGGGGCCAAACCAAATACGCAGTATTTT
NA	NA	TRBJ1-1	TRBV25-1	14	CASSVNPAGESAFF	TGTGCCAGCAGTGTCAATCCCGCAGGCGAGTCAGCTTTCTTT
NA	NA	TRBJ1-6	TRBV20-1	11	CSARGNSPLHF	TGCAGTGCTAGGGGTAATTCACCCCTCCACTTT
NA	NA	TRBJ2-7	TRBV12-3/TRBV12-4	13	CASSFGQTYEQYF	TGTGCCAGCAGTTTTGGACAGACCTACGAGCAGTACTTC
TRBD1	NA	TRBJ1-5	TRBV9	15	CASSVGTGLNQPQHF	TGTGCCAGCAGCGTAGGGACAGGGCTCAATCAGCCCCAGCATTTT
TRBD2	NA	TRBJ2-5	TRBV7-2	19	CASSLKPSLAGGPQETQYF	TGTGCCAGCAGCTTAAAGCCATCGCTAGCGGGGGGGCCCCAAGAGACCCAGTACTTC
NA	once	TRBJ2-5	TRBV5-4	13	CASSTGQQETQYF	TGTGCCAGCAGCACCGGACAGCAAGAGACCCAGTACTTC
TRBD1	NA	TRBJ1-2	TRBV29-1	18	CSVHNRRGTGGVKDGYTF	TGCAGCGTTCACAACCGACGCGGGACAGGGGGCGTAAAAGATGGCTACACCTTC
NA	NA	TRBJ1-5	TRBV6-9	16	CASSSPDSMGNQPQHF	TGTGCCAGCAGTTCCCCGGACAGTATGGGCAATCAGCCCCAGCATTTT
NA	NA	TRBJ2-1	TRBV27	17	CASSRPRRLDSYNEQFF	TGTGCCAGCAGTCGCCCCAGAAGGCTAGACTCCTACAATGAGCAGTTCTTC